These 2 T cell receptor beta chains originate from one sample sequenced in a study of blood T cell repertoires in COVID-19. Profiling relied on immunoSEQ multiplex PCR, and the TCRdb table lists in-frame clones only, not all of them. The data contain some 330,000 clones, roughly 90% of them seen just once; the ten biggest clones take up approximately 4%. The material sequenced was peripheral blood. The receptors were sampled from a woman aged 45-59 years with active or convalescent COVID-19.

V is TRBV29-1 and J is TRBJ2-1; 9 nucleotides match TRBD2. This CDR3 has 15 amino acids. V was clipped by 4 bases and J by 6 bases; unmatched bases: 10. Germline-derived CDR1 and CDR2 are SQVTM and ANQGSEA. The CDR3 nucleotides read TGCAGCGTTGCGTTGAGCGGGGGGATCCTCAATGAGCAGTTCTTC. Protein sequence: CSVALSGGILNEQFF.

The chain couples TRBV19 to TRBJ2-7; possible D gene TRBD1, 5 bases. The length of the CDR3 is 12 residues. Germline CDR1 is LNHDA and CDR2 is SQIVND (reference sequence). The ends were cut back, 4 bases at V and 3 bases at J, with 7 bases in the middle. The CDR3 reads CASSSRVYEQYF. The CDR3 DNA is TGTGCCAGTAGTAGCAGGGTCTACGAGCAGTACTTC.